The clone carrying this TCR beta chain was observed at least ten times. Its antigen remains unidentified. These data are taken from a study of T-cell reconstitution after alpha-beta-depleted transplantation in children. Study results and limitations: Surviving recipient T cells and thymic progenitors accounted for the high day-60 TCRbeta diversity observed in some patients. T cells produced anew were the main source of T-cell counts and diversity one year after transplant. Several hundred rapidly expanded clones from non-depleted graft cells reportedly supplied alpha-beta T cells about two months post-transplant.

Researchers prepared the TCRbeta library using unique molecular identifiers, the study reports. TCRdb itself ran the PCR reads through MiXCR, one entry per CDR3 protein. The data contain hundreds of thousands of distinct CDR3 sequences, 10% to 15% of them singletons. This TCR was recovered from a male patient between 5 and 17 years old who had a stem cell transplant for acute myeloid leukemia, so the T cells may come from the graft donor. The specimen comprised PBMCs, mostly from graft donor cells, sampled 360 days after TCRalphabeta/CD19-depleted stem cell transplant.

CDR3 sequence reads: CASSLGTPFGTDTQYF. The CDR3 coding sequence is TGTGCCAGCAGCTTAGGGACTCCATTTGGGACAGATACGCAGTATTTT. The rearrangement joins TRBV7-2 to TRBJ2-3; D perhaps matches TRBD2 (5 bases). The CDR3 runs to 16 residues. Germline-derived CDR1 and CDR2 are SGHTA and FQGNSA. Trimming removed 1 base at V and 3 bases at J, with 14 bases between.